The T cell receptor (beta chain) described here comes from a study of cytomegalovirus exposure and HLA in healthy donors. Trimming took 2 bases from V and 7 from J; bases not matched to a gene: 6. CDR1 and CDR2 from the germline V gene are SGHTA and FQGNSA. The CDR3 totals 16 residues. It was with 60 Vbeta and 13 Jbeta primers that the PCR ran. Sequenced by immunoSEQ multiplex PCR; TCRdb stores in-frame clones only, minus some. The repertoire consists of approximately 160,000 clones, with 75% to 80% occurring once and the leading ten covering around 0.7%. This clone has only a few counts. The receptor's source is a male donor in good health and CMV-seronegative. This chain links TRBV7-2 with TRBJ2-1, with 12 bases lining up with TRBD2. Sequencing was performed on PBMCs. The CDR3, as DNA: TGTGCCAGCAGCTTACGACTAGCGGGAGTAATTAATGAGCAGTTCTTC. This gives the protein CASSLRLAGVINEQFF.